Each of the 5 T cell receptor beta chains below was sequenced from the same sample in a study of vaccination and CD4 T cells after COVID-19. These receptors are not linked to any known antigen. With the Oncomine TCR Beta short-read assay, DNA from cultured CD4+ T cells was sequenced. Each CDR3 protein gets one entry after TCRdb re-called the PCR reads with MiXCR. The sample lists about 17,000 distinct CDR3 sequences, around 47% occurring once. This sample's time point: late sampling 161 to 241 days after vaccination in a few convalescent patients. Described treatment: approximately 11-day PBMC culture with coronavirus spike peptide pools or control peptides (ViraFEST assay). The sample here was CD4+ T cells from blood, cultured in vitro, taken about 7 months after SARS-CoV-2 vaccination. These receptor sequences come from a human donor who had recovered from COVID-19.

The table lists this clonotype with a few counts. The chain carries TRBV7-8 and TRBJ1-5; D is unclear. The CDR3 totals 16 residues. Trimming removed 4 bases from V and 0 bases from J, with 13 bases in between. CDR1 and CDR2 from the germline V gene are SGHVS and FQNEAQ. The CDR3 region is CASSSHVGVSNQPQHF. The CDR3 DNA reads as TGTGCCAGCAGCTCCCACGTTGGGGTTAGCAATCAGCCCCAGCATTTT.

This clonotype came up a few times. The CDR3 bases are TGTGCCAGTAGTACGAGGACTAGCGGACAAGAGACCCAGTACTTC. Translation: CASSTRTSGQETQYF. The chain combines TRBV19 with TRBJ2-5; TRBD2 aligns across 10 bases. Germline V gives CDR1 LNHDA, CDR2 SQIVND (reference sequence). The CDR3 runs to 15 residues. V shed 4 bases and J 2 bases; nucleotides not matched to a gene: 4.

The chain couples TRBV19 to TRBJ1-5; D ambiguous. Germline assignment: CDR1 LNHDA and CDR2 SQIVND (reference sequence). V lost 5 bases and J 0 bases, leaving 8 bases between the germline ends. CDR3 length: 14 residues. CDR3 bases: TGTGCCAGTAGTGAGAATTATAGCAATCAGCCCCAGCATTTT. Its translation is CASSENYSNQPQHF.

Only a few counts were recorded for this clonotype. V usage is TRBV6-5 and J usage is TRBJ1-6; 9 bases align to TRBD1. This CDR3 has 15 residues. The trim removed 4 bases at V and 6 bases at J, leaving 4 bases unmatched. Germline values: CDR1 MNHEY, CDR2 SVGAGI. CDR3 coding DNA: TGTGCCAGCAGTTGGACGGGACAGGGTAATTCACCCCTCCACTTT. Encoded protein: CASSWTGQGNSPLHF.

This clonotype was seen only a few times. The V and J genes are TRBV7-9 and TRBJ2-3; the D call may be TRBD1 or TRBD2 (5 bases each). The CDR3 has 16 residues. Germline CDR1 is SEHNR and CDR2 is FQNEAQ (reference sequence). V was clipped by 5 bases and J by 4 bases, with 19 bases between them. The CDR3 is CASSPRGAWGSDTQYF. Written as DNA, the CDR3 is TGTGCCAGCAGCCCGAGAGGGGCTTGGGGATCAGATACGCAGTATTTT.